Listed here is a single T cell receptor beta chain. Germline values: CDR1 LGHNA, CDR2 YSLEER. Trimming pared 4 bases from V and 4 bases from J, leaving 16 bases between. There are 15 residues in the CDR3. This sample is part of a study of blood T cell repertoires in COVID-19. At the level of the study: The cDNA or gDNA used as material had been derived from T cells, B-cell-depleted T cells, or PBMCs.

In the source study's methods: Reference gene primer amplification in the assay estimated nucleated cell counts. Method: immunoSEQ multiplex PCR; TCRdb's copy keeps in-frame clones and lacks some. The DNA gave D and trimming, while V, J and clone size come from that table. The sample contains 200,000 to 300,000 clones, 65% to 90% of which appear only once. The chain uses TRBV4-3 and TRBJ1-2; D gene uncertain. Sequenced sample: peripheral blood. This TCR derives from a man in his forties who had recovered from COVID-19. The CDR3 protein is CASSPILPPLYGYTF. The CDR3 coding sequence is TGCGCCAGCAGCCCAATCCTACCCCCCCTCTATGGCTACACCTTC.